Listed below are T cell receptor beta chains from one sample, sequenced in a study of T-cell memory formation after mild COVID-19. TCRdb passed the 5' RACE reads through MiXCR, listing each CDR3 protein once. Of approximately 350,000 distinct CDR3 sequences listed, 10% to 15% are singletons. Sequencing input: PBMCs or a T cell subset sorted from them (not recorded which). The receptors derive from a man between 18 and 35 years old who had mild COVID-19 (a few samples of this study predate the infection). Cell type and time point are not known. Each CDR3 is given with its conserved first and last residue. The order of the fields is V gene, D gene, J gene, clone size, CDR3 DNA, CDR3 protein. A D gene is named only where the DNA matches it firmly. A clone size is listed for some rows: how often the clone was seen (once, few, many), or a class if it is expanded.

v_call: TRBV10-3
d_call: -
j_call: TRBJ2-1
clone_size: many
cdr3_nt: TGTGCCATCAGTGAGACCGGGGTTGAGCAGTTCTTC
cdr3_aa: CAISETGVEQFF

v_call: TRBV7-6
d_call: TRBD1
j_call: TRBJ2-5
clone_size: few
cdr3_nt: TGTGCCAGCAGCTCCGCCGGGACAGGGATACAGACCCAGTACTTC
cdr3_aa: CASSSAGTGIQTQYF

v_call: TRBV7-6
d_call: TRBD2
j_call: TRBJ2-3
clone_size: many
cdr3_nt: TGTGCCAGCAGCTTGTCTAGCGGGGGTTTGATCACAGATACGCAGTATTTT
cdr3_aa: CASSLSSGGLITDTQYF

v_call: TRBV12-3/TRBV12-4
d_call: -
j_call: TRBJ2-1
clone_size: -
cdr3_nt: TGTGCCAGCAGTTTACCTAACAATGAGCAGTTCTTC
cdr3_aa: CASSLPNNEQFF

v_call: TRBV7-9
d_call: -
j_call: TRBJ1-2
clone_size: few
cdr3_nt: TGTGCCAGCATAGGGAGTCTGGGGTTAACCGGCGGCTACACCTTC
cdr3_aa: CASIGSLGLTGGYTF

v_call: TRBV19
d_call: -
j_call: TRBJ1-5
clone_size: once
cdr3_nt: TGTGCCAGTAGTATTGTGGCCCGGTGGGATCAGCCCCAGCATTTT
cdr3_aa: CASSIVARWDQPQHF

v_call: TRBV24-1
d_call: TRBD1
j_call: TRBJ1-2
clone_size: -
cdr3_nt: TGTGCCACCAGTGACCCGGACAGGGAAGTCGGCTACACCTTC
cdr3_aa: CATSDPDREVGYTF

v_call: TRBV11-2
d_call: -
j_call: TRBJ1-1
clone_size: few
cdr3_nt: TGTGCCAGCAGCTTAGTGACGGGAAACACTGAAGCTTTCTTT
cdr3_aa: CASSLVTGNTEAFF

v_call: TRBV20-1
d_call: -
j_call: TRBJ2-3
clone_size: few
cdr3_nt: TGCAGTGCTTCTATCTCACTAGGTTACACAGATACGCAGTATTTT
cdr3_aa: CSASISLGYTDTQYF

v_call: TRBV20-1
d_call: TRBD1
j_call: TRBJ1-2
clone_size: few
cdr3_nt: TGCAGTGCTAGAGGCTGGGAAACGACAGGGACGGGCGGCTACACCTTC
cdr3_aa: CSARGWETTGTGGYTF

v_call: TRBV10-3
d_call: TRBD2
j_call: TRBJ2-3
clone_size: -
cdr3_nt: TGTGCCACCCAAGCAATAGCGGGGGGGCCCACAGATACGCAGTATTTT
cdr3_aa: CATQAIAGGPTDTQYF

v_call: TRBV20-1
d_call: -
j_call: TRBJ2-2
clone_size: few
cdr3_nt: TGCAGTGCTCCCAATCGGGGAGGTCCCGGGGAGCTGTTTTTT
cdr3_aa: CSAPNRGGPGELFF

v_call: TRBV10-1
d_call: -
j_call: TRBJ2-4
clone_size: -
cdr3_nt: TGCGCCAGCAGTGACAGGGGATCCAAAAACATTCAGTACTTC
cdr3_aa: CASSDRGSKNIQYF

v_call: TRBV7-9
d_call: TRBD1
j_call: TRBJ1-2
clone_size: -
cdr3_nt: TGTGCCAGCACCCACTGGGACAGGGCAAATGGCTACACCTTC
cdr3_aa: CASTHWDRANGYTF

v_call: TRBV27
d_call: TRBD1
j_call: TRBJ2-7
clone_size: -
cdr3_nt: TGTGCCAGCAGTTTAGCCACGGCCGGGACAGGGGTTTTCAGCCACGAGCAGTACTTC
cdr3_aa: CASSLATAGTGVFSHEQYF